The clone carrying this T cell receptor beta chain was picked up many times. Its specificity is unknown. The sample comes from a study of T-cell reconstitution after alpha-beta-depleted transplantation in children. Study conclusions and caveats: T-cell counts and diversity at one year post-transplant came mainly from newly produced T cells. Recipient T cells and thymic progenitors that survived were the source of the high TCRbeta diversity seen at day 60 in some patients. It was reported that alpha-beta T cells came from several hundred expanded graft clones (about two months after transplant).

The germline gives CDR1 SGHDT, CDR2 YYEEEE. V was pared by 1 base and J by 7 bases, with 6 bases between. CDR3 length: 12 residues. TCRbeta library preparation incorporated unique molecular identifiers. TCRdb processed the PCR reads anew with MiXCR; each CDR3 protein has one entry. The data contain about 240,000 distinct CDR3 sequences, about a quarter of them singletons. This TCR derives from a girl aged 2-10 years with Fanconi anemia, due to receive a stem cell transplant. Specimen: PBMCs, collected before TCRalphabeta/CD19-depleted stem cell transplant. The chain employs TRBV5-6 and TRBJ2-1; D gene unclear. The CDR3 coding sequence is TGTGCCAGCAGCTTGAGGGCGAATGAGCAGTTCTTC. Protein product: CASSLRANEQFF.